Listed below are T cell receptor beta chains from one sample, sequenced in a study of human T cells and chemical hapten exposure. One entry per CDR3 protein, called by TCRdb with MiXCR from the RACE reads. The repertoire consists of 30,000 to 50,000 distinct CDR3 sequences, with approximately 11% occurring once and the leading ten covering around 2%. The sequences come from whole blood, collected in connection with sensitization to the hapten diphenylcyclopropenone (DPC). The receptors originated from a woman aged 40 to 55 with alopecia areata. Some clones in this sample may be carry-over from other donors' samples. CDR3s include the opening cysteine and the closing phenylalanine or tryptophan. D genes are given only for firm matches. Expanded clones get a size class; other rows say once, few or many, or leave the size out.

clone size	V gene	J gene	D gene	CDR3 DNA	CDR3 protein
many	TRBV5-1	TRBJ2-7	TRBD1	TGCGCCAGCAGCTGGGGGACAGGGGGCTCCTACGAGCAGTACTTC	CASSWGTGGSYEQYF
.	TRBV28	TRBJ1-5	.	TGTGCCAGCACCCAAGGGGCCCGCAATCAGCCCCAGCATTTT	CASTQGARNQPQHF
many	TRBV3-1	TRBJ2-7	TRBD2	TGTGCCAGCGCCGCGGGAGGGCCCTACGAGCAGTACTTC	CASAAGGPYEQYF
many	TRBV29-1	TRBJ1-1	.	TGCAGCGTTGAGACGAAATACACTGAAGCTTTCTTT	CSVETKYTEAFF
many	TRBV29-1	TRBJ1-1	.	TGCAGCGTTGTTCAACAGGTCCTGGGGACTGAAGCTTTCTTT	CSVVQQVLGTEAFF
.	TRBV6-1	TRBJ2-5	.	TGTGCCAGCAGTGAAGCTGGTAGGCAGACCCAGTACTTC	CASSEAGRQTQYF
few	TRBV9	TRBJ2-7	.	TGTGCCAGCAGCGCTGATGAGTACGAGCAGTACTTC	CASSADEYEQYF
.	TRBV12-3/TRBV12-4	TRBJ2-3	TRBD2	TGTGCCAGCAGTCCCTGGAGCGGGAGAGGCGCCGAAGATACGCAGTATTTT	CASSPWSGRGAEDTQYF
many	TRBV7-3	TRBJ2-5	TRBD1	TGTGCCAGCAGCTTATCAGGGGGAGACAACCAAGAGACCCAGTACTTC	CASSLSGGDNQETQYF
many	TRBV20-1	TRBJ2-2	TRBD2	TGCAGTGCACACTCTGGGGCTAGCGGCACCGGGGAGCTGTTTTTT	CSAHSGASGTGELFF
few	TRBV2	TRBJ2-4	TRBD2	TGTGCCAGCAGTGGACAGCGGGGAAACATTCAGTACTTC	CASSGQRGNIQYF
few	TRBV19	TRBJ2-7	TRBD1	TGTGCCGGAAGTGAGACAGGGACCCACGAGCAGTACTTC	CAGSETGTHEQYF
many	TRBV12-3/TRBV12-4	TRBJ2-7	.	TGTGCCAGCAGTTTTGACTGGGAACTTCCCTACGAGCAGTACTTC	CASSFDWELPYEQYF
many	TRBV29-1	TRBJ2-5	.	TGCAGCGTTGTGGGGGAAGAGACCCAGTACTTC	CSVVGEETQYF
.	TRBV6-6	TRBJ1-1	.	TGTGCCAGCAGTAAGCGCATGAACAGGGAGGCTGAAGCTTTCTTT	CASSKRMNREAEAFF
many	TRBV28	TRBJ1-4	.	TGTGCCAGCAGTGCGGAAAAACTGTTTTTT	CASSAEKLFF
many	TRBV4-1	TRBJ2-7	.	TGCGCCAGCAGCCAAGACGAGGGTAGGAACGAGCAGTACTTC	CASSQDEGRNEQYF
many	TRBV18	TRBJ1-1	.	TGTGCCAGCTCACCATTGGAGGAACAAAACACTGAAGCTTTCTTT	CASSPLEEQNTEAFF
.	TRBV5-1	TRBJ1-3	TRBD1	TGCGCCAGCACCCTCGGGACAGCTGGAAACACCATATATTTT	CASTLGTAGNTIYF
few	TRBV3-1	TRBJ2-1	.	TGTGCCAGCAGCCAAGAAAGGGGACGCTCCTACAATGAGCAGTTCTTC	CASSQERGRSYNEQFF
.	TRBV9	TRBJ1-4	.	TGTGCCAGCAGCCCCTCGACCGGAGAAAAACTGTTTTTT	CASSPSTGEKLFF
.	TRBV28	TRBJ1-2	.	TGTGCCAGCAGTGGGTTGGGCTATGGCTACACCTTC	CASSGLGYGYTF
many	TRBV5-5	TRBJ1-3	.	TGTGCCAGCAGCCCTCAGACTTCCTCTGGAAACACCATATATTTT	CASSPQTSSGNTIYF
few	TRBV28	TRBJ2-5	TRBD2	TGTGCCAGCAGTGTAGCGGGAGCCGTGGAGACCCAGTACTTC	CASSVAGAVETQYF
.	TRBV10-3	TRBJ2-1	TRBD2	TGTGCCATCAGTGACACAGCGCGGGAGGGCTGGGATGAGCAGTTCTTC	CAISDTAREGWDEQFF
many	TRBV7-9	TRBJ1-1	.	TGTGCCAGCAGCTTAGAAATTCTGCCCGAAGCTTTCTTT	CASSLEILPEAFF
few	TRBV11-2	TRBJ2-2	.	TGTGCCAGCAGCTTAGACTCTCCGAACACCGGGGAGCTGTTTTTT	CASSLDSPNTGELFF
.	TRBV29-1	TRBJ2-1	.	TGCAGCGTTGAAGACTCCTTCGGAGGGGGCCGAAACAATGAGCAGTTCTTC	CSVEDSFGGGRNNEQFF
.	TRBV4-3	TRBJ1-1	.	TGCGCCAGCAGCCAAGATAGGAGCCGCACTGAAGCTTTCTTT	CASSQDRSRTEAFF
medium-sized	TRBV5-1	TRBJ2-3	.	TGCGCCAGCAGTTGGTCATCGGGGGAGCTCACAGATACGCAGTATTTT	CASSWSSGELTDTQYF
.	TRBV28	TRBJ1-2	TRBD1	TGTGCCACGCTCCGGGACAGCTATGGCTACACCTTC	CATLRDSYGYTF
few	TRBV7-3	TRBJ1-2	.	TGTGCCAGCAGCTTGGGAGGGATCGGGCATGGCTACACCTTC	CASSLGGIGHGYTF
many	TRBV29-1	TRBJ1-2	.	TGCTCGGGGGGTGGCTACACCTTC	CSGGGYTF
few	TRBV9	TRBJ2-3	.	TGTGCCAGCAGCCTATACTCCGGGACTAGCACAGATACGCAGTATTTT	CASSLYSGTSTDTQYF
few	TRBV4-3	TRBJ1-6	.	TGCGCCAGCAGCCCGCGGACGGGTTCACCCCTCCACTTT	CASSPRTGSPLHF
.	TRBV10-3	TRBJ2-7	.	TGTGCCATCAGTGACCCCGGGACCACCTCGTACGAGCAGTACTTC	CAISDPGTTSYEQYF
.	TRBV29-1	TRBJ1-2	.	TGCAGCGTTGAAGATACCAGACTGAATGGCTACACCTTC	CSVEDTRLNGYTF
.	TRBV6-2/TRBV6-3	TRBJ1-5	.	TGTGCCAGCAGTTACAGGTCCCGATCGCCCCAGCATTTT	CASSYRSRSPQHF
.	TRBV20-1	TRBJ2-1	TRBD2	TGCAGTGCTAGAGATTCCCAGCGGGGGGCCGATGAGCAGTTCTTC	CSARDSQRGADEQFF
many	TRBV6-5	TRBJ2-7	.	TGTGCCAGCAGTTACTCCCTACAGGGTACTGCCTACGAGCAGTACTTC	CASSYSLQGTAYEQYF
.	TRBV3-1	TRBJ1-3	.	TGTGCCAGCAGCCCCAGAAGGACGACAGGAAACACCATATATTTT	CASSPRRTTGNTIYF
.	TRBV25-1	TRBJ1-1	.	TGTGCCAGCAGTGTCTCCGCAGGGACTGAAGCTTTCTTT	CASSVSAGTEAFF
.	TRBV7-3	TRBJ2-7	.	TGTGCCAGCAGCTACGACAGGAACTCCTACGAGCAGTACTTC	CASSYDRNSYEQYF
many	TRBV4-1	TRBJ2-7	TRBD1	TGCGCCAGCAGCCAAGGACGACAGGGTTCCTACGAGCAGTACTTC	CASSQGRQGSYEQYF
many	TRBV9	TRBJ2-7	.	TGTGCCAGCAGCGAGACACCTTACGAGCAGTACTTC	CASSETPYEQYF